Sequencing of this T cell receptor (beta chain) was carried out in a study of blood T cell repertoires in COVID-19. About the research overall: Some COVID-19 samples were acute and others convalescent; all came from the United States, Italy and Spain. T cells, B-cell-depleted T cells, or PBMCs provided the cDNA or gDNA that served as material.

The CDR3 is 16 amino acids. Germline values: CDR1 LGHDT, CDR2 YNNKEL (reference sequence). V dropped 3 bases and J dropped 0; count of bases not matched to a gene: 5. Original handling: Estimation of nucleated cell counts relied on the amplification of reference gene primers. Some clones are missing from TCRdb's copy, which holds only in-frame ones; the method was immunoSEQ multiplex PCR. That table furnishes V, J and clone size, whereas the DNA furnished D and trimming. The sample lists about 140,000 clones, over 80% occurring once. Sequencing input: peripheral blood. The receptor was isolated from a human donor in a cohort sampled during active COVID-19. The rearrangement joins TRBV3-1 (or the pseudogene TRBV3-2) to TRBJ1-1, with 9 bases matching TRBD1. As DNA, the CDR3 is TGTGCCAGCAGCCAGGACAGGGGAGTAATGAACACTGAAGCTTTCTTT. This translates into CASSQDRGVMNTEAFF.